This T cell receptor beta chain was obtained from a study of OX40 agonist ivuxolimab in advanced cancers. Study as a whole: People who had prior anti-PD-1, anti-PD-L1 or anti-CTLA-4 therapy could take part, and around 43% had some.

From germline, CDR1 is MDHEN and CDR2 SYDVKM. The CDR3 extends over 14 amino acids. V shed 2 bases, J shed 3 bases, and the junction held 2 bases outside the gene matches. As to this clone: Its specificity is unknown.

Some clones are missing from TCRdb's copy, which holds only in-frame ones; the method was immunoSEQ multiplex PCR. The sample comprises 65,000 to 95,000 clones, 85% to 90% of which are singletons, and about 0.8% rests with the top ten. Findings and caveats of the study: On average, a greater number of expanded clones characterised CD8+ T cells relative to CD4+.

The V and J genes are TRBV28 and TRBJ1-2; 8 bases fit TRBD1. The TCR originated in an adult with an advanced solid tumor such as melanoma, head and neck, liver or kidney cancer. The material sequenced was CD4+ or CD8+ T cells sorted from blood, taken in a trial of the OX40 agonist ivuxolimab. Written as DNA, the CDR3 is TGTGCCAGCAGTTTAAGGGGACAGGACTATGGCTACACCTTC. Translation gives CASSLRGQDYGYTF.